Listed below are T cell receptor beta chains from one sample, sequenced in a study of regulatory T cells in long-lasting Graves disease. TCRdb re-analysed the multiplex PCR reads in MiXCR, keeping a single row per CDR3 protein. This sample has a few hundred thousand distinct CDR3 sequences, with over 20% found just once. The sequenced sample was peripheral blood mononuclear cells (PBMCs), obtained at new diagnosis, from a patient treated with antithyroid drugs. The receptors originated from a female donor with Graves disease. Each CDR3 is given without its conserved first and last residue. The order of the fields is CDR3 protein, clone size, CDR3 length, V gene. The size of a clone is reported for some rows only, either as once, few or many, or as a class for expanded clones.

ASGSVISTDTQY,many,12,TRBV2
ASSTGTGAVGSPLH,many,14,TRBV18
ASRDGGRNNQPQH,few,13,TRBV6-2/TRBV6-3
ASSPVGSYEQY,many,11,TRBV27
ASSRSRNTDTQY,many,12,TRBV7-2
ASSPKGSNTEAF,many,12,TRBV18
ASSGTSGGAAPDTQY,many,15,TRBV9
ASSLVGGGEQF,NA,11,TRBV11-2
ASNRPGGAGELF,many,12,TRBV5-5
ASSSPDSAYGYT,NA,12,TRBV7-9
ASATGTVTDTQY,few,12,TRBV10-2
ASSLRGTSGGFTGELF,NA,16,TRBV5-5